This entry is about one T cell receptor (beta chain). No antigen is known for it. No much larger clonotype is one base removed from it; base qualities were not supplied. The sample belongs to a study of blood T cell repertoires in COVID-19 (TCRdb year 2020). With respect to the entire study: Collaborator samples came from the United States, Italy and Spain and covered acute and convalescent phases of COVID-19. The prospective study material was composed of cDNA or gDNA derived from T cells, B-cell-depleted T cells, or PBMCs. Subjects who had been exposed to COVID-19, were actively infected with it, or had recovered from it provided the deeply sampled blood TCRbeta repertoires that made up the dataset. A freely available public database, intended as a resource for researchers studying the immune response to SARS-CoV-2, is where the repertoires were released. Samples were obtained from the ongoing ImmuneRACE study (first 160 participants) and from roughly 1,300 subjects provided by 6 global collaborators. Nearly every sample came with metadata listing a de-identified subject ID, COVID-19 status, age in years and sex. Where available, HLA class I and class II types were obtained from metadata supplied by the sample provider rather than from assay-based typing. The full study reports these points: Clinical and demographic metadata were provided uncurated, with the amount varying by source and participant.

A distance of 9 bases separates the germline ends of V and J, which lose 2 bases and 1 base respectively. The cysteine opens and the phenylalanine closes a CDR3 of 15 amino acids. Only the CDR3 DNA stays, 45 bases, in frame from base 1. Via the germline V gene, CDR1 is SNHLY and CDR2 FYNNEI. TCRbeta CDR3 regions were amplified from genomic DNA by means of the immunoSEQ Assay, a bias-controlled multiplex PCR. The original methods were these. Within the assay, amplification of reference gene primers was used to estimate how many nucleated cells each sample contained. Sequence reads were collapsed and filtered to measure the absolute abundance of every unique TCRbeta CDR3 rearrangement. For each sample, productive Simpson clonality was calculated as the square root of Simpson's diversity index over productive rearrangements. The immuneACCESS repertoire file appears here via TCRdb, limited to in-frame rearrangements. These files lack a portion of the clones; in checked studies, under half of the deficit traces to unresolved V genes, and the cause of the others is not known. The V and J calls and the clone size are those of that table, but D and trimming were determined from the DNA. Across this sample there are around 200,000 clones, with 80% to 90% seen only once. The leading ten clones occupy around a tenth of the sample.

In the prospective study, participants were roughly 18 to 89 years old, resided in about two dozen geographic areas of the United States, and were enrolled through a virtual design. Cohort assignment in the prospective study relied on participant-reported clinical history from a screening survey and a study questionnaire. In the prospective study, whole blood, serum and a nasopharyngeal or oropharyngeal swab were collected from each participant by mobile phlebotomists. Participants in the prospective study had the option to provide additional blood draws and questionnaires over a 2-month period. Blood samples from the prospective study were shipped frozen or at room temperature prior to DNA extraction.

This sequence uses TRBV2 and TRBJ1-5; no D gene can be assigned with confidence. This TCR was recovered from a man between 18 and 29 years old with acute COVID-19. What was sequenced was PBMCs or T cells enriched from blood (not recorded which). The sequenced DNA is TGTGCCAGCAGTGAAAGTACAGTAAGCAATCAGCCCCAGCATTTT. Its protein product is CASSESTVSNQPQHF.